These T cell receptor beta chains were read from a single sample in a study of human T cells and chemical hapten exposure. Using its own MiXCR run on the RACE reads, TCRdb lists one record per CDR3 protein. This sample has 20,000 to 30,000 distinct CDR3 sequences, with 7.5% to 10% found just once. The sequencing here drew on whole blood, taken in connection with sensitization to the hapten diphenylcyclopropenone (DPC). These receptors all stem from a man younger than 40 with alopecia areata. Some clones in this sample may be carry-over from other donors' samples. CDR3s include the opening cysteine and the closing phenylalanine or tryptophan. The D gene is left open where the match is weak. Expanded clones get a size class; other rows say once, few or many, or leave the size out.

D gene | J gene | clone size | V gene | CDR3 protein | CDR3 DNA
. | TRBJ2-5 | many | TRBV3-1 | CASSQDSWYRSQETQYF | TGTGCCAGCAGCCAAGATTCTTGGTACAGAAGTCAAGAGACCCAGTACTTC
TRBD1 | TRBJ1-1 | . | TRBV29-1 | CSVTGQENTEAFF | TGCAGCGTCACTGGACAGGAGAACACTGAAGCTTTCTTT
. | TRBJ1-4 | . | TRBV20-1 | CSARDGGATTNEKLFF | TGCAGTGCTAGAGATGGGGGGGCAACAACTAATGAAAAACTGTTTTTT
. | TRBJ2-1 | . | TRBV4-3 | CASSPLTSLNEQFF | TGCGCCAGCAGCCCTCTTACTAGTCTGAATGAGCAGTTCTTC
. | TRBJ1-4 | . | TRBV7-2 | CASSLGLDEKLFF | TGTGCCAGCAGCTTAGGTCTCGATGAAAAACTGTTTTTT
TRBD2 | TRBJ2-1 | many | TRBV6-5 | CASSQRLAGVFEQFF | TGTGCCAGCAGTCAAAGACTAGCGGGAGTATTTGAGCAGTTCTTC
TRBD2 | TRBJ2-7 | few | TRBV27 | CASSPYPLLAGVDEQYF | TGTGCCAGCAGTCCGTATCCTCTACTAGCGGGAGTGGACGAGCAGTACTTC
. | TRBJ1-1 | few | TRBV6-5 | CASSFKNTEAFF | TGTGCCAGCAGTTTCAAGAACACTGAAGCTTTCTTT
. | TRBJ2-7 | many | TRBV18 | CASSPPTGVSYEQYF | TGTGCCAGCTCACCACCAACGGGGGTTTCCTACGAGCAGTACTTC
. | TRBJ1-4 | few | TRBV9 | CASGPAGTNEKLFF | TGTGCCAGCGGGCCGGCGGGAACTAATGAAAAACTGTTTTTT
. | TRBJ2-2 | few | TRBV6-6 | CASSRDKAVDTGELFF | TGTGCCAGCAGTCGGGACAAGGCAGTGGACACCGGGGAGCTGTTTTTT
TRBD1 | TRBJ2-5 | few | TRBV7-2 | CASSSDQGTVTQYF | TGTGCCAGCAGCTCGGATCAGGGGACAGTGACCCAGTACTTC
. | TRBJ2-4 | many | TRBV7-2 | CASSFFGENIQYF | TGTGCCAGCAGCTTTTTTGGCGAAAACATTCAGTACTTC
TRBD1 | TRBJ2-3 | . | TRBV11-2 | CASSPDPDRGPSTDTQYF | TGTGCCAGCAGCCCCGACCCCGACAGGGGCCCTAGCACAGATACGCAGTATTTT
TRBD1 | TRBJ2-2 | many | TRBV7-8 | CASTPLRDRGVNTGELFF | TGTGCCAGCACCCCACTCCGGGACAGGGGGGTTAACACCGGGGAGCTGTTTTTT
. | TRBJ1-5 | . | TRBV29-1 | CSVRVKGNQPQHF | TGCAGCGTCAGGGTCAAGGGCAATCAGCCCCAGCATTTT
. | TRBJ2-5 | . | TRBV5-1 | CASTQAGGYQETQYF | TGCGCCAGTACCCAGGCCGGGGGATACCAAGAGACCCAGTACTTC
. | TRBJ1-2 | many | TRBV2 | CASSGTFLGHYGYTF | TGTGCCAGCAGTGGGACCTTCTTGGGCCACTATGGCTACACCTTC
. | TRBJ2-3 | many | TRBV11-2 | CASNPWTEEDTQYF | TGTGCCAGCAACCCATGGACCGAAGAAGATACGCAGTATTTT
TRBD2 | TRBJ2-1 | . | TRBV20-1 | CSASEREGLRNEQFF | TGCAGTGCTAGTGAGCGGGAGGGCCTGAGGAATGAGCAGTTCTTC
. | TRBJ2-1 | . | TRBV29-1 | CSAEIRDNEQFF | TGCAGCGCCGAAATTCGGGACAATGAGCAGTTCTTC
TRBD1 | TRBJ2-2 | medium-sized | TRBV2 | CASSQTGGMAGELFF | TGTGCCAGCAGTCAGACAGGGGGAATGGCCGGGGAGCTGTTTTTT
. | TRBJ2-1 | few | TRBV20-1 | CSARKSQGLGEQFF | TGCAGTGCTAGGAAAAGTCAGGGGTTGGGTGAGCAGTTCTTC
TRBD1 | TRBJ2-1 | many | TRBV14 | CASSYGPGTGSYNEQFF | TGTGCCAGCAGCTATGGACCCGGGACAGGGTCTTACAATGAGCAGTTCTTC
. | TRBJ2-1 | . | TRBV29-1 | CSVGPRVPNEQFF | TGCAGCGTTGGTCCCCGAGTACCCAATGAGCAGTTCTTC
. | TRBJ1-1 | . | TRBV4-1 | CASSPEGYEAFF | TGCGCCAGCAGCCCCGAAGGCTATGAAGCTTTCTTT
TRBD1 | TRBJ2-3 | . | TRBV12-3/TRBV12-4 | CASSTRTGDNTDTQYF | TGTGCCAGCAGTACCCGGACAGGGGATAACACAGATACGCAGTATTTT
TRBD2 | TRBJ2-1 | large | TRBV19 | CASSQTSGDYNEQFF | TGTGCCAGTTCCCAGACTAGCGGAGATTACAATGAGCAGTTCTTC
. | TRBJ1-2 | few | TRBV28 | CASSQGSTNYGYTF | TGTGCCAGCAGTCAGGGATCGACTAACTATGGCTACACCTTC
. | TRBJ2-7 | many | TRBV5-1 | CASSLDIPGAGYEQYF | TGCGCCAGCAGCTTGGATATTCCGGGAGCAGGTTACGAGCAGTACTTC
. | TRBJ2-5 | . | TRBV7-7 | CASSFQQAAGETQYF | TGTGCTAGCAGCTTTCAACAGGCGGCGGGCGAGACCCAGTACTTC
TRBD2 | TRBJ2-3 | many | TRBV7-9 | CASSFELAGIADTQYF | TGTGCCAGCAGCTTTGAACTAGCGGGTATCGCAGATACGCAGTATTTT
. | TRBJ2-5 | . | TRBV12-3/TRBV12-4 | CASSFLGGAETQYF | TGTGCCAGCAGTTTTCTCGGAGGGGCAGAGACCCAGTACTTC
. | TRBJ2-5 | many | TRBV4-1 | CASSQDFRGLAAQETQYF | TGCGCCAGCAGCCAAGATTTTAGGGGGCTAGCGGCACAAGAGACCCAGTACTTC
TRBD1 | TRBJ2-7 | few | TRBV19 | CASSHGTEAYEQYF | TGTGCCAGTAGCCATGGGACAGAAGCCTACGAGCAGTACTTC
. | TRBJ2-7 | many | TRBV7-2 | CASSLTWGLPTYEQYF | TGTGCCAGCAGCCTGACGTGGGGCCTGCCCACCTACGAGCAGTACTTC
TRBD2 | TRBJ2-1 | once | TRBV29-1 | CSVEALAGALSYNEQFF | TGCAGCGTTGAAGCTCTAGCGGGGGCCCTCTCCTACAATGAGCAGTTCTTC
. | TRBJ2-4 | medium-sized | TRBV6-6 | CASSFGAKNIQYF | TGTGCCAGCAGTTTCGGAGCCAAAAACATTCAGTACTTC
. | TRBJ1-1 | many | TRBV6-6 | CASTPAQSTEAFF | TGTGCCAGCACCCCTGCACAAAGCACTGAAGCTTTCTTT
TRBD1 | TRBJ2-3 | many | TRBV5-6 | CASTPGQGRADTQYF | TGTGCCAGCACCCCGGGACAGGGTAGAGCAGATACGCAGTATTTT
TRBD2 | TRBJ2-3 | many | TRBV2 | CASRVGLAVSTDTQYF | TGTGCCAGCAGGGTGGGACTAGCGGTTAGCACAGATACGCAGTATTTT
. | TRBJ1-4 | . | TRBV20-1 | CSARDGRSDEKLFF | TGCAGTGCTAGAGATGGCAGGAGTGATGAAAAACTGTTTTTT
. | TRBJ2-5 | many | TRBV12-3/TRBV12-4 | CASSFLGGRETQYF | TGTGCCAGCAGTTTTCTGGGGGGAAGGGAGACCCAGTACTTC
. | TRBJ1-5 | many | TRBV12-3/TRBV12-4 | CASSLIWGGNQPQHF | TGTGCCAGCAGTTTAATTTGGGGGGGCAATCAGCCCCAGCATTTT
TRBD1 | TRBJ2-5 | few | TRBV2 | CASSNRGETQYF | TGTGCCAGCAGTAACAGGGGAGAGACCCAGTACTTC
. | TRBJ2-1 | many | TRBV7-9 | CASSSTGSPYNEQFF | TGTGCCAGCAGCTCGACCGGGTCTCCCTACAATGAGCAGTTCTTC
TRBD1 | TRBJ1-6 | many | TRBV4-3 | CASSQQIPGQGRASYNSPLHF | TGCGCCAGCAGCCAACAAATTCCGGGACAGGGGCGAGCCTCCTATAATTCACCCCTCCACTTT
. | TRBJ1-2 | . | TRBV11-2 | CASSLSVNYGYTF | TGTGCCAGCAGCTTATCCGTTAACTATGGCTACACCTTC
. | TRBJ1-4 | many | TRBV18 | CASSPPRSSNEKLFF | TGTGCCAGCTCACCACCAAGGTCTTCTAATGAAAAACTGTTTTTT
. | TRBJ2-2 | many | TRBV12-3/TRBV12-4 | CASSRPQGPGELFF | TGTGCCAGCAGTCGGCCCCAGGGGCCCGGGGAGCTGTTTTTT
. | TRBJ2-1 | medium-sized | TRBV25-1 | CASSEGIGQFF | TGTGCCAGCAGTGAAGGGATAGGGCAGTTCTTC